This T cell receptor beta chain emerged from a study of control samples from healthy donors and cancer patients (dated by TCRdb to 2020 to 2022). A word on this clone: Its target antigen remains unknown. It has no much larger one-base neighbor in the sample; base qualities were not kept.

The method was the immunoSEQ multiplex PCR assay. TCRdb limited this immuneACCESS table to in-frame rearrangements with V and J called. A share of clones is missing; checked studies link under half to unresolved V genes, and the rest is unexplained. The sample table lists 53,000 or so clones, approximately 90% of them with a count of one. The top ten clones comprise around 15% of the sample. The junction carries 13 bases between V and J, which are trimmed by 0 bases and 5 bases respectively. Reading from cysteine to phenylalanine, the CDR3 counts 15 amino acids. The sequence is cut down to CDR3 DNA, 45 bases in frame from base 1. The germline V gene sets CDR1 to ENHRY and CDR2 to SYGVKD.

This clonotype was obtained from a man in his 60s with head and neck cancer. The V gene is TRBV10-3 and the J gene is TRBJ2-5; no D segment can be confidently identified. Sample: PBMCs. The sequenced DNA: TGTGCCATCAGTGAGTCTGCAGGTGCCTATGAGACCCAGTACTTC. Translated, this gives CAISESAGAYETQYF.